Presented here are 20 T cell receptor beta chains from one specimen sequenced in a study of cytomegalovirus exposure and HLA in healthy donors. Generated by immunoSEQ multiplex PCR, the TCRdb table keeps only in-frame clones and is missing some. Of roughly 59,000 clones detected, about 95% appear once; the ten largest clones hold about 6.5%. The sample taken for sequencing was PBMCs. All receptors come from a woman younger than 30 in good health and CMV-seropositive.

CDR3 region: CASCDEKLFF. The DNA for the CDR3 is TGTGCCAGTTGCGATGAAAAACTGTTTTTT. The rearrangement uses TRBV28 and TRBJ1-4; D is unresolved. Between the trimmed V and J ends, which lost 9 bases and 6 bases, there was a span of 5 bases. Germline V gene data show CDR1 as MDHEN and CDR2 as SYDVKM. There are 10 residues in the CDR3.

V usage is TRBV5-5 and J usage is TRBJ2-1; D might be TRBD2 (5 bases). V was clipped by 9 bases and J by 5 bases, with 21 bases between them. In germline, CDR1 is SGHKS, CDR2 YYEKEE (reference sequence). This CDR3 has 15 residues. CDR3 DNA: TGTGCCATTGGAACGGGAAGCCCCAAAAACAATGAGCAGTTCTTC. Its protein is CAIGTGSPKNNEQFF.

This chain joins TRBV15 and TRBJ2-2; tentatively, D is TRBD2 (6 bases). The length of the CDR3 is 19 residues. Trimming stripped 3 bases from V and 6 bases from J, with 26 bases between. Germline V gene lookup returns CDR1 LNHNV and CDR2 YYDKDF (reference sequence). As DNA, the CDR3 is TGTGCCACCAGCAGGGGTACGGGACTGGAGGACGAGATTGCCGGGGAGCTGTTTTTT. This encodes CATSRGTGLEDEIAGELFF.

The chain combines TRBV6-5 with TRBJ1-1; D is uncertain. The CDR3 extends over 12 amino acids. Germline values: CDR1 MNHEY, CDR2 SVGAGI. The V gene lost 6 bases and the J gene lost 8 bases, with 13 bases spanning the gap. The CDR3 loop reads CASRSNYAEAFF. The DNA for the CDR3 is TGTGCCAGCAGATCCAATTACGCGGAAGCTTTCTTT.

The genes are TRBV5-4 and TRBJ2-7; D call uncertain. The V and J ends lost 0 bases and 0 bases respectively, with 4 bases between them. Per germline, CDR1 SGHNT and CDR2 YYREEE (reference sequence). The CDR3 is 13 amino acids. CDR3: CASSLGSSYEQYF. For the CDR3, the DNA is TGTGCCAGCAGCTTGGGCAGCTCCTACGAGCAGTACTTC. The full variable domain, rest sourced from reference TRBV5-4 and TRBJ2-7, is ETGVTQSPTHLIKTRGQQVTLRCSSQSGHNTVSWYQQALGQGPQFIFQYYREEENGRGNFPPRFSGLQFPNYSSELNVNALELDDSALYLCASSLGSSYEQYFGPGTRLTVT.

The V gene is TRBV6-5, the J gene TRBJ2-5; tentatively, D is TRBD2 (6 bases). Germline CDR1 is MNHEY and CDR2 is SVGAGI. The CDR3 consists of 16 residues. V lost 6 bases and J 1 base, leaving 18 bases between the germline ends. CDR3 region: CASSYRLGWVQETQYF. The CDR3 region has the DNA TGTGCCAGCAGCTACCGACTAGGGTGGGTCCAAGAGACCCAGTACTTC.

This chain uses TRBV19 with TRBJ1-5; D is unclear. With 3 bases removed from V and 6 bases from J, the gap between germline ends came to 9 bases. CDR3 length: 13 residues. CDR1 LNHDA and CDR2 SQIVND come from the germline V gene (reference sequence). This chain's CDR3 is CASSIFPGQPQHF. As DNA, the CDR3 is TGTGCCAGTAGTATCTTTCCCGGTCAGCCCCAGCATTTT.

The rearrangement links TRBV2 to TRBJ2-7, with 9 bases that match TRBD1. There are 16 residues in the CDR3. Trimming cost V 6 bases and J 0 bases; bases outside gene matches: 9. CDR1 is SNHLY, CDR2 FYNNEI, per germline. The chain's CDR3 is CASRGDRDGSSYEQYF. The DNA for the CDR3 is TGTGCCAGCAGGGGGGACAGGGACGGAAGCTCCTACGAGCAGTACTTC.

The chain is built from TRBV5-1 and TRBJ2-1; TRBD2 matches 13 bases. The CDR3 loop spans 17 amino acids. Germline V lookup: CDR1 SGHRS, CDR2 YFSETQ. J lost 9 bases, V lost 4 bases, and 13 bases had no gene match. The CDR3 loop is CASSIELAGGPLGEQFF. In nucleotides, the CDR3 is TGCGCCAGCAGCATAGAACTAGCGGGAGGGCCGCTTGGTGAGCAGTTCTTC.

This rearrangement joins TRBV5-1 to TRBJ1-5; tentative D call: TRBD1 (5 bases). There are 14 residues in the CDR3. Trimming stripped 7 bases from V and 3 bases from J, with 14 bases between. The germline V gene has CDR1 SGHRS and CDR2 YFSETQ. The CDR3 nucleotides are TGCGCCAGCTCCCTTGACAGTCCCAATCAGCCCCAGCATTTT. Translation gives CASSLDSPNQPQHF.

The chain couples TRBV7-6 to TRBJ2-2; D unclear. Germline V gives CDR1 SGHVS, CDR2 FNYEAQ. The CDR3 runs to 12 residues. Deletions cut 4 bases from V and 6 bases from J, with 6 bases between. CDR3 nucleotide sequence: TGTGCCAGCAGCTCGTTCTCCGGGGAGCTGTTTTTT. As protein: CASSSFSGELFF.

V usage is TRBV11-2 and J usage is TRBJ2-3; D remains ambiguous. V gave up 2 bases and J gave up 2 bases, with 2 bases separating them. The CDR3 is made up of 12 amino acids. The germline V gene has CDR1 SGHAT and CDR2 FQNNGV. The CDR3 DNA reads TGTGCCAGCAGCTTATACACAGATACGCAGTATTTT. Its protein product is CASSLYTDTQYF.

The CDR3 here is CATSRARTKSGELFF. The DNA of the CDR3 is TGTGCCACCAGCAGAGCTAGGACAAAATCCGGGGAGCTGTTTTTT. The V gene is TRBV15, the J gene TRBJ2-2, with D possibly matching TRBD1 (5 bases). V was pared by 1 base and J by 6 bases, with 12 bases between. The germline CDR1 and CDR2 sequences are LNHNV and YYDKDF (reference sequence). This CDR3 region has 15 residues.

The J gene is TRBJ2-3, the V gene TRBV29-1; TRBD1 might be the D (5 bases). Germline-derived CDR1 and CDR2 are SQVTM and ANQGSEA. V was cut by 6 bases and J by 0 bases, with 13 bases left in between. The CDR3 sequence is 14 residues long. CDR3 sequence reads: CSVFRQTSTDTQYF. Here the CDR3 DNA reads TGCAGCGTCTTCCGACAGACAAGCACAGATACGCAGTATTTT.

Only one count was recorded for this clone. The chain recombines TRBV12-5 with TRBJ2-5; TRBD1 aligns across 8 bases. Looked up from germline, CDR1 is LGHNT and CDR2 is FRNRAP. The V and J ends lost 4 bases and 1 base, in that order; junction bases with no gene match: 2. The CDR3 runs 14 residues. In DNA, the CDR3 is TGTGCTAGTGGTTCGGGACAGGCCCAAGAGACCCAGTACTTC. This encodes CASGSGQAQETQYF.

This clone was counted a single time. The genes are TRBV11-3 and TRBJ2-2; TRBD1 aligns across 8 bases. The CDR3 length is 15 residues. J was trimmed by 3 bases and V by 5 bases; bases with no gene match: 5. Germline assignment: CDR1 SGHNT and CDR2 YENEEA. CDR3 sequence reads: CASSQGQGYTGELFF. In DNA, the CDR3 is TGTGCCAGCAGCCAAGGACAGGGTTACACCGGGGAGCTGTTTTTT.

This clone was recorded only once. The chain combines TRBV5-8 with TRBJ1-3, with unresolved D. CDR1 SGHTS and CDR2 YDEGEE come from the germline V gene. Deletions cut 5 bases from V and 0 bases from J, with 12 bases between. This CDR3 comprises 15 residues. Written as DNA, the CDR3 is TGTGCCAGCAGTCGGAGGCCCCACTCTGGAAACACCATATATTTT. Residues: CASSRRPHSGNTIYF.

V and J are TRBV5-8 and TRBJ2-7; D not resolved. Germline V gene lookup returns CDR1 SGHTS and CDR2 YDEGEE. V lost 3 bases, J lost 3 bases, and 10 bases lay in between. There are 13 residues in the CDR3. The DNA of the CDR3 is TGTGCCAGCAGCTCTCGACACAACTACGAGCAGTACTTC. This gives the protein CASSSRHNYEQYF.

This chain joins TRBV9 and TRBJ1-1; no firm D call. There are 14 residues in the CDR3. CDR1 is SGDLS and CDR2 is YYNGEE in the germline V gene. Deletions cut 0 bases from V and 1 base from J, with 7 bases between. In DNA form, the CDR3 reads TGTGCCAGCAGCGTAGTATACAAGAACACTGAAGCTTTCTTT. Translation gives CASSVVYKNTEAFF.

A single count supports this clone. The rearrangement uses TRBV27 and TRBJ2-7; 8 bases match TRBD2. The CDR3 is made up of 16 amino acids. V lost 5 bases to trimming and J lost 4 bases; unmatched junction nucleotides: 13. Germline CDR1 is MNHEY and CDR2 is SMNVEV (reference sequence). CDR3 nucleotides: TGTGCCAGCAGTCACCTAAACCGGGAGGGCCCGTACGAGCAGTACTTC. It encodes CASSHLNREGPYEQYF.